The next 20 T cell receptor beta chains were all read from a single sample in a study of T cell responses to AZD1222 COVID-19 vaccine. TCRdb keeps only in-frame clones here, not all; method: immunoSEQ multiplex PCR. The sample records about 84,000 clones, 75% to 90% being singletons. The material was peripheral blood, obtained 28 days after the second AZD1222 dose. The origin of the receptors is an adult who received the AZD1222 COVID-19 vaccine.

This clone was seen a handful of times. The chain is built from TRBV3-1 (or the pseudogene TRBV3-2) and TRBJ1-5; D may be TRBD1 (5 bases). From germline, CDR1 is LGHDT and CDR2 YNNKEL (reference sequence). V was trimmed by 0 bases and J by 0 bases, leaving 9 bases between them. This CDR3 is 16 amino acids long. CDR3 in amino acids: CASSQDGGGSNQPQHF. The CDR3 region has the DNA TGTGCCAGCAGCCAAGATGGCGGGGGTAGCAATCAGCCCCAGCATTTT.

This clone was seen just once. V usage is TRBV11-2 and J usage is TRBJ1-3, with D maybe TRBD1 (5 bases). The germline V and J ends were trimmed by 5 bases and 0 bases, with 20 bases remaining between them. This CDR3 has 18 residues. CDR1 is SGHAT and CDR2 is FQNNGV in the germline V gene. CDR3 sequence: CASSPSTRTGLSGNTIYF. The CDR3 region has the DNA TGTGCCAGCAGCCCGAGTACCCGTACAGGCCTCTCTGGAAACACCATATATTTT.

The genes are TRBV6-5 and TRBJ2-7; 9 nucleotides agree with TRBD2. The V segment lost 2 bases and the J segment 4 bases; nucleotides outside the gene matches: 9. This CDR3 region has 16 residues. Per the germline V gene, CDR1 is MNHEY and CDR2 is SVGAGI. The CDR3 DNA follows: TGTGCCAGCAGTTACCGAGCGGGAGGAACTGGGTACGAGCAGTACTTC. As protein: CASSYRAGGTGYEQYF.

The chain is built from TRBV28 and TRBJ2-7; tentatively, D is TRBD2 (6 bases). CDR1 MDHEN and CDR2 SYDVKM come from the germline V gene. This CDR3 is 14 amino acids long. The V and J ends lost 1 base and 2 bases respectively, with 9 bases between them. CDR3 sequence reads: CASSLSAGTYEQYF. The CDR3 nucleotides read TGTGCCAGCAGTTTATCAGCGGGCACCTACGAGCAGTACTTC. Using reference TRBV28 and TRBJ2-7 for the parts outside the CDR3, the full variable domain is DVKVTQSSRYLVKRTGEKVFLECVQDMDHENMFWYRQDPGLGLRLIYFSYDVKMKEKGDIPEGYSVSREKKERFSLILESASTNQTSMYLCASSLSAGTYEQYFGPGTRLTVT.

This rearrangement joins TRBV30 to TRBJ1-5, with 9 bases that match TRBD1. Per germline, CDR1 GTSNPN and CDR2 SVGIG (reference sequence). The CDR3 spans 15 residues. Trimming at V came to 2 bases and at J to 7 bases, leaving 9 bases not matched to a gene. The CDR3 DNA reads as TGTGCCTGGAGTACTACAGGGGGCGCGGGGCAGCCCCAGCATTTT. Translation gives CAWSTTGGAGQPQHF. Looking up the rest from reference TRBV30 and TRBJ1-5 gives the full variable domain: SQTIHQWPATLVQPVGSPLSLECTVEGTSNPNLYWYRQAAGRGLQLLFYSVGIGQISSEVPQNLSASRPQDRQFILSSKKLLLSDSGFYLCAWSTTGGAGQPQHFGDGTRLSIL.

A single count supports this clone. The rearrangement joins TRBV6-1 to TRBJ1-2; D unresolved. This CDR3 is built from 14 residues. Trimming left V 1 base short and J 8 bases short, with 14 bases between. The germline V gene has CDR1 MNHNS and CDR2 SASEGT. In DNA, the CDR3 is TGTGCCAGCAGTGAAGGGCCCGGCGCCGGGGGCTACACCTTC. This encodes CASSEGPGAGGYTF.

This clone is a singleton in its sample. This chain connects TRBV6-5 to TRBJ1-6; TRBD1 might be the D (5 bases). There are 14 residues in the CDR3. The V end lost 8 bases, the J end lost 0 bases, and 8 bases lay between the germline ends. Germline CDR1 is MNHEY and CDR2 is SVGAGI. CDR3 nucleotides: TGTGCCAGCTACGGGGGCTCCTATAATTCACCCCTCCACTTT. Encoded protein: CASYGGSYNSPLHF.

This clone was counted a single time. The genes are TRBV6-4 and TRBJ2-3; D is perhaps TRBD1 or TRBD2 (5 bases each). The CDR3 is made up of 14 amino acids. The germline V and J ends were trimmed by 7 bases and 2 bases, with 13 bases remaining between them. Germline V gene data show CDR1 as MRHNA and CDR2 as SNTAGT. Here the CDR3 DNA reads TGTGCCAGCAAGGCCGGGGCCTACACAGATACGCAGTATTTT. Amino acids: CASKAGAYTDTQYF.

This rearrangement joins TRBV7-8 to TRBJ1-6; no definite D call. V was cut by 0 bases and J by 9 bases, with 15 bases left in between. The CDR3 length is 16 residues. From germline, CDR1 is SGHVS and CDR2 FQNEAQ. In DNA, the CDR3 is TGTGCCAGCAGCTTAGCCCCCCGAGGGAGTGGTTCACCCCTCCACTTT. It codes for CASSLAPRGSGSPLHF. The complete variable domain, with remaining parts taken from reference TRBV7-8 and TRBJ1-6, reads GAGVSQSPRYKVAKRGQDVALRCDPISGHVSLFWYQQALGQGPEFLTYFQNEAQLDKSGLPSDRFFAERPEGSVSTLKIQRTQQEDSAVYLCASSLAPRGSGSPLHFGNGTRLTVT.

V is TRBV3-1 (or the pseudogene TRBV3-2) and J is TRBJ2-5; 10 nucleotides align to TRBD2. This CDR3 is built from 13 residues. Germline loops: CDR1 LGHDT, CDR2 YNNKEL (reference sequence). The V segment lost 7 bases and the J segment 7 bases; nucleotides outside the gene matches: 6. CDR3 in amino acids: CASISGGATTQYF. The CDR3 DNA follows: TGTGCCAGCATCAGCGGGGGGGCGACGACCCAGTACTTC.

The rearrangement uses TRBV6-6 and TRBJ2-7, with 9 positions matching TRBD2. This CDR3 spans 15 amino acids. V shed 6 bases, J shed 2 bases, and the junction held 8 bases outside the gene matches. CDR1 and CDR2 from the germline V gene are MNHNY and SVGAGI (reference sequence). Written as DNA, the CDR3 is TGTGCCAGCAGCGCCGCGGCGGGAGGGCCCTACGAGCAGTACTTC. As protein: CASSAAAGGPYEQYF.

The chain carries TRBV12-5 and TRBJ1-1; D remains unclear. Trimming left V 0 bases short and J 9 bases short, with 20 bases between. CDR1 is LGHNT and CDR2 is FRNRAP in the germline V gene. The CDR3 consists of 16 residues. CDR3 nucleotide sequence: TGTGCTAGTGGTTTGGTAATCTCTCCGGTTGCCAATAAAGCTTTCTTT. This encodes CASGLVISPVANKAFF.

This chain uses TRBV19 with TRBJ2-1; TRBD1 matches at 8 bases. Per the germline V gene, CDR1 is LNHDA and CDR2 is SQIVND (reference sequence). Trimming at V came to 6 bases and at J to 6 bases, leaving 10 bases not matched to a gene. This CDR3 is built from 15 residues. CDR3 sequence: CASSLGQALINEQFF. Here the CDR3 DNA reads TGTGCCAGTAGCCTGGGACAGGCCTTAATCAATGAGCAGTTCTTC.

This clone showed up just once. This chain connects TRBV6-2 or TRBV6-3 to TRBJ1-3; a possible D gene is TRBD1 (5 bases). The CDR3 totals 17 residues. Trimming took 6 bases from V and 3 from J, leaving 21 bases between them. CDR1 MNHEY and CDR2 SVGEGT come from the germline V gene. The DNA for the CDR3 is TGTGCCAGCAGCCCTATGGGACGCCAAGGCCGTGGAAACACCATATATTTT. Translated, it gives CASSPMGRQGRGNTIYF.

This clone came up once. The CDR3 region is CASSILSGTYEQFF. The CDR3 DNA reads TGTGCCAGCAGTATTCTAAGCGGGACATATGAGCAGTTCTTC. The genes are TRBV7-9 and TRBJ2-1; the D gene is possibly TRBD2 (7 bases). The germline gives CDR1 SEHNR, CDR2 FQNEAQ (reference sequence). The CDR3 sequence is 14 residues long. V lost 6 bases to trimming and J lost 8 bases, with 17 bases between them.

The CDR3 loop is CASSLDRGLNTIYF. The CDR3, as DNA: TGTGCCAGCAGTTTGGACAGGGGGCTGAACACCATATATTTT. This rearrangement joins TRBV6-5 to TRBJ1-3, with 11 bases matching TRBD1. CDR1 is MNHEY, CDR2 SVGAGI, per germline. V trimming: 4 bases; J trimming: 7 bases; junction bases outside the gene matches: 3. This CDR3 contains 14 residues.

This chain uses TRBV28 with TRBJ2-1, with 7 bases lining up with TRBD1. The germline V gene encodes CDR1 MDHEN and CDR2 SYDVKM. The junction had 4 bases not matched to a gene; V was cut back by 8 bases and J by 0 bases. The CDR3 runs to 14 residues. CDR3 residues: CASRAGGSYNEQFF. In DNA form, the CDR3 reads TGTGCCAGCCGCGCAGGGGGCTCCTACAATGAGCAGTTCTTC.

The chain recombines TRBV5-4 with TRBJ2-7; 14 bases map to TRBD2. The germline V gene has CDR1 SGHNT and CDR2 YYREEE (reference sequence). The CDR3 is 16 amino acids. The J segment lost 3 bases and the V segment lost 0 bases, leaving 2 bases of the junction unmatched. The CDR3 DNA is TGTGCCAGCAGCTTGGCCGGGACTAGCGGGAGCTACGAGCAGTACTTC. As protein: CASSLAGTSGSYEQYF.

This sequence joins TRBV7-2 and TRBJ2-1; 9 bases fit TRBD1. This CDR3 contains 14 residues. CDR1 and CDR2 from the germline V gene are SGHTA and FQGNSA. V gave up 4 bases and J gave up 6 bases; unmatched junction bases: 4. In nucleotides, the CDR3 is TGTGCCAGCAGCTCGGGACAGGGTTTCAATGAGCAGTTCTTC. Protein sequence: CASSSGQGFNEQFF. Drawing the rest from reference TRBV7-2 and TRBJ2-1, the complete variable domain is GAGVSQSPSNKVTEKGKDVELRCDPISGHTALYWYRQSLGQGLEFLIYFQGNSAPDKSGLPSDRFSAERTGGSVSTLTIQRTQQEDSAVYLCASSSGQGFNEQFFGPGTRLTVL.

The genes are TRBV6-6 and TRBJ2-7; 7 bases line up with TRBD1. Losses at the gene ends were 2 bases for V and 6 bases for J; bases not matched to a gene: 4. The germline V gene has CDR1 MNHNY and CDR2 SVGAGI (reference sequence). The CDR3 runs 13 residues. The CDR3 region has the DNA TGTGCCAGCAGTTACACCGACAGGGTCGAGCAGTACGTC. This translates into CASSYTDRVEQYV.